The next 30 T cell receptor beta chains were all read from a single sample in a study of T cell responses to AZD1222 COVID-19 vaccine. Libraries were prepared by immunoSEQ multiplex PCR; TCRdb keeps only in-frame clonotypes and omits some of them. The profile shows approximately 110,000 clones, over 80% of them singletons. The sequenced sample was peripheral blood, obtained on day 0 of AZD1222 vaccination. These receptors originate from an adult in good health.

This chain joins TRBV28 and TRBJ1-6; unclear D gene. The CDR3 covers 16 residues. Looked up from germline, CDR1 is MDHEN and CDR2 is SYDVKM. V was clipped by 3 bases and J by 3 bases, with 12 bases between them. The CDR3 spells CASSFKGQVYNSPLHF. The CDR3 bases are TGTGCCAGCAGTTTTAAGGGTCAGGTCTATAATTCACCCCTCCACTTT. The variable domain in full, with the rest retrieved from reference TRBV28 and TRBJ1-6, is DVKVTQSSRYLVKRTGEKVFLECVQDMDHENMFWYRQDPGLGLRLIYFSYDVKMKEKGDIPEGYSVSREKKERFSLILESASTNQTSMYLCASSFKGQVYNSPLHFGNGTRLTVT.

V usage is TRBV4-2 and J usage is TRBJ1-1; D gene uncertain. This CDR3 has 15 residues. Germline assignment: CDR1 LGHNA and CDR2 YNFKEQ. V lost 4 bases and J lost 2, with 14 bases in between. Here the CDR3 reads CASSPSGMGNTEAFF. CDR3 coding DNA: TGTGCCAGCAGCCCCTCAGGCATGGGTAACACTGAAGCTTTCTTT.

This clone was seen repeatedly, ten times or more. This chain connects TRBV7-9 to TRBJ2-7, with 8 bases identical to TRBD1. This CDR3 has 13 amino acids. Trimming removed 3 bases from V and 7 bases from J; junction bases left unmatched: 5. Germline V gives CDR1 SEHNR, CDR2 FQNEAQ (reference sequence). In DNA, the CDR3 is TGTGCCAGCAGCTTGCAGGGGGCTGGAGAGCAGTACTTC. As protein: CASSLQGAGEQYF. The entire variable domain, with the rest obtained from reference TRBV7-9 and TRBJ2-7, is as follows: DTGVSQNPRHKITKRGQNVTFRCDPISEHNRLYWYRQTLGQGPEFLTYFQNEAQLEKSRLLSDRFSAERPKGSFSTLEIQRTEQGDSAMYLCASSLQGAGEQYFGPGTRLTVT.

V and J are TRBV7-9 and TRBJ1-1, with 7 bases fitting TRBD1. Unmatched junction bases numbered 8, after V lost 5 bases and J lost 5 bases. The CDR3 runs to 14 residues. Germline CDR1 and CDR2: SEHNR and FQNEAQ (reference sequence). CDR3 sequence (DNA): TGTGCCAGCAGCCGACAGGGCCAGGAGACTGAAGCTTTCTTT. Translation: CASSRQGQETEAFF.

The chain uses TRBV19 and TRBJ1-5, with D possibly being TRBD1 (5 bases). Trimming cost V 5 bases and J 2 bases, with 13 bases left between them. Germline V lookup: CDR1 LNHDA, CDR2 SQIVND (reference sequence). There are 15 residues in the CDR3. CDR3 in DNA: TGTGCCAGTAGTTCTTTCCCCAGGGGCAATCAGCCCCAGCATTTT. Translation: CASSSFPRGNQPQHF.

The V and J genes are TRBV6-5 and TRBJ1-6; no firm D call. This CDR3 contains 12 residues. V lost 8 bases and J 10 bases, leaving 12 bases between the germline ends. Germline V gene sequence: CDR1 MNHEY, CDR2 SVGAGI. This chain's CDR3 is CASWIAKSPLHF. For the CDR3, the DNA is TGTGCCAGCTGGATTGCCAAATCACCCCTCCACTTT.

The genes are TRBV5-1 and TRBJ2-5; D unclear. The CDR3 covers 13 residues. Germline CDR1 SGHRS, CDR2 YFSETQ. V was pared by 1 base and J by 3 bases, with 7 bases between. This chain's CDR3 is CASSLIGKETQYF. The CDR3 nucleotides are TGCGCCAGCAGCTTGATTGGGAAAGAGACCCAGTACTTC.

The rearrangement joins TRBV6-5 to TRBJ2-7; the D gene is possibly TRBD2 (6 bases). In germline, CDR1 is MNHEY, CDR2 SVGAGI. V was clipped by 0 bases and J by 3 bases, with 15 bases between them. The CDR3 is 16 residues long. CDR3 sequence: CASSYSLASINYEQYF. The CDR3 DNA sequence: TGTGCCAGCAGTTACTCCCTAGCGTCGATTAACTACGAGCAGTACTTC.

CDR3 protein: CASSLKLNPYEQYF. The CDR3 bases are TGTGCCAGCAGCTTGAAGTTGAACCCCTACGAGCAGTACTTC. The V and J genes are TRBV5-4 and TRBJ2-7; no clear D. Germline V gene sequence: CDR1 SGHNT, CDR2 YYREEE (reference sequence). This CDR3 comprises 14 residues. V gave up 1 base and J gave up 2 bases, with 10 bases separating them. Looking up the rest from reference TRBV5-4 and TRBJ2-7 gives the full variable domain: ETGVTQSPTHLIKTRGQQVTLRCSSQSGHNTVSWYQQALGQGPQFIFQYYREEENGRGNFPPRFSGLQFPNYSSELNVNALELDDSALYLCASSLKLNPYEQYFGPGTRLTVT.

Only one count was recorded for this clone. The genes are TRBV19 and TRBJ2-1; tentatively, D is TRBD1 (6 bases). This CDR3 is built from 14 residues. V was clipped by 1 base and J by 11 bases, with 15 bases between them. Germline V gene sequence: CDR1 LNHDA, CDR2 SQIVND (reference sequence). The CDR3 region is CASSIAADRSKQFF. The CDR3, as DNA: TGTGCCAGTAGTATAGCCGCCGACAGGTCCAAGCAGTTCTTC.

The CDR3 loop is CASSATQGESRAFF. The CDR3, as DNA: TGTGCCAGCAGCGCGACACAGGGAGAAAGTAGAGCTTTCTTT. This chain connects TRBV9 to TRBJ1-1; D is perhaps TRBD1 (6 bases). The CDR3 consists of 14 residues. CDR1 is SGDLS, CDR2 YYNGEE, per germline. V lost 3 bases, J lost 10 bases, and 19 bases lay in between.

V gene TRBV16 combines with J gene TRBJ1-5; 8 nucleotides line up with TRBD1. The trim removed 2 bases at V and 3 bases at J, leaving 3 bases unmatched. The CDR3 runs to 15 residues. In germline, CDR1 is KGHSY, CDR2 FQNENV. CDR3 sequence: CASSQLTGDNQPQHF. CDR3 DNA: TGTGCCAGCAGCCAACTGACAGGGGACAATCAGCCCCAGCATTTT.

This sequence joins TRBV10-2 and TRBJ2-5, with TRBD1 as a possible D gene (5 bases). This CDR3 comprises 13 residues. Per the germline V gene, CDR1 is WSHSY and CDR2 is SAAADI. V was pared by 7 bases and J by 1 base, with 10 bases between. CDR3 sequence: CASNPGSQETQYF. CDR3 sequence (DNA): TGCGCCAGCAACCCAGGGTCCCAAGAGACCCAGTACTTC.

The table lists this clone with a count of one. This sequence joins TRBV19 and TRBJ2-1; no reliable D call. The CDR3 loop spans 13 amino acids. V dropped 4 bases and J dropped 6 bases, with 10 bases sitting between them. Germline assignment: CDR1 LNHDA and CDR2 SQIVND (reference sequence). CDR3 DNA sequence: TGTGCCAGTAGTAGAGCCCAAAGCAATGAGCAGTTCTTC. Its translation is CASSRAQSNEQFF.

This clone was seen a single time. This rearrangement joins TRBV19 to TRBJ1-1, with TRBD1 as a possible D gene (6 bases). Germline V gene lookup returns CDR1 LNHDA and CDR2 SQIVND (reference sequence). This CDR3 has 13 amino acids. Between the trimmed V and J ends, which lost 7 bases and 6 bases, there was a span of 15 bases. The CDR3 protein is CASTQQGRAEAFF. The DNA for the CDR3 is TGTGCCAGTACCCAACAGGGTAGGGCTGAAGCTTTCTTT.

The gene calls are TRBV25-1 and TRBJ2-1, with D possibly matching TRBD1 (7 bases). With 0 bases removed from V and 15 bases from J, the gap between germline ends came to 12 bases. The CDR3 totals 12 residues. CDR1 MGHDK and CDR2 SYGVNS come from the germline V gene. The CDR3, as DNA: TGTGCCAGCAGTGAATATTGGAGGGACAGGTTCTTC. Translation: CASSEYWRDRFF.

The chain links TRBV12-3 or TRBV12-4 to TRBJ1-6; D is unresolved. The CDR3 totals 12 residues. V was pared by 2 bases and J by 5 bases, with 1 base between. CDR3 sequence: CASSLNNSPLHF. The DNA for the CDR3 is TGTGCCAGCAGTTTAAATAATTCACCCCTCCACTTT.

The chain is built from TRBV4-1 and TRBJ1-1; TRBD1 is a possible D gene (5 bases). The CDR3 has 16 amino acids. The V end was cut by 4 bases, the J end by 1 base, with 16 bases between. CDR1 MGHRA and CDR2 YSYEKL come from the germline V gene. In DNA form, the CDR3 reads TGCGCCAGCAGCCCTCAAGATGCAGGGAGGAACACTGAAGCTTTCTTT. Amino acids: CASSPQDAGRNTEAFF.

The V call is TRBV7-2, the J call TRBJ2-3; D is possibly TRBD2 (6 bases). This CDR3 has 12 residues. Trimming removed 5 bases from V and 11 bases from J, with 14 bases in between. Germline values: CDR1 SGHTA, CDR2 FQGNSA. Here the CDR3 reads CASSERLVEQYF. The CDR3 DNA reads TGTGCCAGCAGCGAGAGACTAGTAGAGCAGTATTTT.

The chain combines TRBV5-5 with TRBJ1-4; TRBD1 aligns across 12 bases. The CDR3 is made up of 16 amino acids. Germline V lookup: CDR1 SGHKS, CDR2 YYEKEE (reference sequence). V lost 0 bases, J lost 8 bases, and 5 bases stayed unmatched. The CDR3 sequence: CASSLAGQGAGEKLFF. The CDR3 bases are TGTGCCAGCAGCTTGGCGGGACAGGGGGCGGGAGAAAAACTGTTTTTT.

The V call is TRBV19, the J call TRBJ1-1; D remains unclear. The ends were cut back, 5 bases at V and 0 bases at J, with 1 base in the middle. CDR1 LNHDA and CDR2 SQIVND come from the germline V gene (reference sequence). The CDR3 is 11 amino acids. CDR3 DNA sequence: TGTGCCAGTAGTTTGAACACTGAAGCTTTCTTT. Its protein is CASSLNTEAFF.

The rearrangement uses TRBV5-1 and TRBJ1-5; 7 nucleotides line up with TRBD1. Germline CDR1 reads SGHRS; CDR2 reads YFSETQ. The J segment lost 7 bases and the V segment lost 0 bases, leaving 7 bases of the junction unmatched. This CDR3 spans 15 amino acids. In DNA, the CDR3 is TGCGCCAGCAGCTTGGAGAGGGGGCGGAGGCAGCCCCAGCATTTT. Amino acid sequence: CASSLERGRRQPQHF.

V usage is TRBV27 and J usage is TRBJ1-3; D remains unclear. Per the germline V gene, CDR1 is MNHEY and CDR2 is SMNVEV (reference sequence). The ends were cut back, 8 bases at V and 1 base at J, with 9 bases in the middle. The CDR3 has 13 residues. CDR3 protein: CASLSLSGNTIYF. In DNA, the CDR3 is TGTGCCAGCCTCAGCCTGTCTGGAAACACCATATATTTT.

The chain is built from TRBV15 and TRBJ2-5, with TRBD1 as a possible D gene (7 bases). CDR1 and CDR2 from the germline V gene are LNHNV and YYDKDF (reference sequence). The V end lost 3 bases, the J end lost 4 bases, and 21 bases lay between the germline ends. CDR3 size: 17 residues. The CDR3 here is CATSSQSNWQGGETQYF. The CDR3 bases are TGTGCCACCAGCAGTCAATCAAACTGGCAGGGGGGAGAGACCCAGTACTTC. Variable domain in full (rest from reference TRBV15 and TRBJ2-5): DAMVIQNPRYQVTQFGKPVTLSCSQTLNHNVMYWYQQKSSQAPKLLFHYYDKDFNNEADTPDNFQSRRPNTSFCFLDIRSPGLGDTAMYLCATSSQSNWQGGETQYFGPGTRLLVL.

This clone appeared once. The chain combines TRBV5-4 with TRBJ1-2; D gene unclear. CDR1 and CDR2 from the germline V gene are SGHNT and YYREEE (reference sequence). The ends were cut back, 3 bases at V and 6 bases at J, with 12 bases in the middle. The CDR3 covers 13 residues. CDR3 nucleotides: TGTGCCAGCAGCTCAGTAGGTACGGATGGCTACACCTTC. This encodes CASSSVGTDGYTF.

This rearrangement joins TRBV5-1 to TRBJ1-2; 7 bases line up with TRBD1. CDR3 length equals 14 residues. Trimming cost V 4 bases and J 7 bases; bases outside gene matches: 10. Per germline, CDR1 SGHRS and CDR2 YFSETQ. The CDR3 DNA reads TGCGCCAGCAGCGGAGGGGGCGCCGGTCTTGGCTACACCTTC. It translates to CASSGGGAGLGYTF.

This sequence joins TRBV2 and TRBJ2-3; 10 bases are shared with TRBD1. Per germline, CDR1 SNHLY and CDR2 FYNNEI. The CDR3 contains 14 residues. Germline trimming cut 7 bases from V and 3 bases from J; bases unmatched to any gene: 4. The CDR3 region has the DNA TGTGCCAGCAATCGGGACAGGGGTACAGATACGCAGTATTTT. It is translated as CASNRDRGTDTQYF.

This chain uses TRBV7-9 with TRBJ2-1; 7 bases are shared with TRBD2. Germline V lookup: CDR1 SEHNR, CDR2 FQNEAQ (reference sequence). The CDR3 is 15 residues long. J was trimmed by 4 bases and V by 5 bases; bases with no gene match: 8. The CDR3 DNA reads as TGTGCCAGCAGCCCTTCTAGCGGAGTGTACAATGAGCAGTTCTTC. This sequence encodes CASSPSSGVYNEQFF. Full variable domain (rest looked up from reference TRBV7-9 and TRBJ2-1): DTGVSQNPRHKITKRGQNVTFRCDPISEHNRLYWYRQTLGQGPEFLTYFQNEAQLEKSRLLSDRFSAERPKGSFSTLEIQRTEQGDSAMYLCASSPSSGVYNEQFFGPGTRLTVL.

Here the CDR3 reads CASSAGQTNQPQHF. The CDR3 DNA reads as TGTGCCAGCAGCGCAGGACAGACAAATCAGCCCCAGCATTTT. V is TRBV9 and J is TRBJ1-5, with D perhaps matching TRBD1 (6 bases). Germline V lookup: CDR1 SGDLS, CDR2 YYNGEE. V was cut by 3 bases and J by 4 bases, with 11 bases left in between. The CDR3 covers 14 residues. The complete variable domain, with remaining parts taken from reference TRBV9 and TRBJ1-5, reads DSGVTQTPKHLITATGQRVTLRCSPRSGDLSVYWYQQSLDQGLQFLIQYYNGEERAKGNILERFSAQQFPDLHSELNLSSLELGDSALYFCASSAGQTNQPQHFGDGTRLSIL.

In nucleotides, the CDR3 is TGTGCCAGCAGCTTATTTACAGGGGCGTCTGGCTACACCTTC. Translation: CASSLFTGASGYTF. The chain has TRBV7-2 and TRBJ1-2, with 7 bases fitting TRBD1. Trimming removed 2 bases from V and 7 bases from J; junction bases left unmatched: 7. Germline assignment: CDR1 SGHTA and CDR2 FQGNSA. This CDR3 comprises 14 residues.